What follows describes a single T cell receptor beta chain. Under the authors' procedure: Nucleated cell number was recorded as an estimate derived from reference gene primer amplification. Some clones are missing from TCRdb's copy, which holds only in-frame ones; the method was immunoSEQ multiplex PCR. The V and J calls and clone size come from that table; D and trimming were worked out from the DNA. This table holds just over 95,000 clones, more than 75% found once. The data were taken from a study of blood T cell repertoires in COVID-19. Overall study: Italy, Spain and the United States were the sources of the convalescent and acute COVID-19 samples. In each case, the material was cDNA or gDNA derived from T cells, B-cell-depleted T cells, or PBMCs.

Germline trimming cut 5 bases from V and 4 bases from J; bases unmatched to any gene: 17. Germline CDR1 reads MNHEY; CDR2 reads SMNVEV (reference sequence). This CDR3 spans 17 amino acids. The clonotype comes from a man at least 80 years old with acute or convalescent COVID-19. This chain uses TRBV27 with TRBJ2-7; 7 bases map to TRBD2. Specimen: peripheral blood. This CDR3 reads CASSRESGILSSYEQYF. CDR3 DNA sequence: TGTGCCAGCAGTCGAGAAAGCGGGATTCTCTCAAGTTACGAGCAGTACTTC.